Listed here are 9 T cell receptor beta chains from one sample, sequenced in a study of blood T cell repertoires in COVID-19. Libraries were prepared by immunoSEQ multiplex PCR; TCRdb keeps only in-frame clonotypes and omits some of them. This table has around 250,000 clones, around nine tenths appearing once. Source material: PBMCs or T cells enriched from blood (not recorded which). These receptors came from a woman aged 40 to 50 who had been exposed to COVID-19.

V is TRBV2 and J is TRBJ2-1; no clear D. The CDR3 runs to 16 residues. Germline lookup yields CDR1 SNHLY and CDR2 FYNNEI. V lost 2 bases to trimming and J lost 5 bases, with 16 bases between them. The CDR3 reads CASSETTPRPHNEQFF. The CDR3 coding sequence is TGTGCCAGCAGTGAAACGACACCCAGGCCCCACAATGAGCAGTTCTTC.

The table lists this clone with a few counts. The rearrangement uses TRBV18 and TRBJ1-1, with a possible D match to TRBD1 (5 bases). The V end was cut by 0 bases, the J end by 1 base, with 12 bases between. Germline V gene sequence: CDR1 KGHSH, CDR2 LQKENI. This CDR3 has 16 residues. The CDR3 region has the DNA TGTGCCAGCTCACCACCTTCTACAGGTACGAACACTGAAGCTTTCTTT. Translation: CASSPPSTGTNTEAFF.

The chain recombines TRBV7-2 with TRBJ1-5, with TRBD1 as a possible D gene (5 bases). CDR1 SGHTA and CDR2 FQGNSA come from the germline V gene. This CDR3 has 15 amino acids. Between the trimmed V and J ends, which lost 9 bases and 1 base, there was a span of 16 bases. CDR3 nucleotides: TGTGCCAGTTCGGCGGGACCTTGGAGCAATCAGCCCCAGCATTTT. It encodes CASSAGPWSNQPQHF.

J is TRBJ1-2 and V is TRBV30, with TRBD1 as a possible D gene (5 bases). V dropped 2 bases and J dropped 2 bases, with 15 bases sitting between them. The CDR3 is 15 amino acids. Germline CDR1 GTSNPN, CDR2 SVGIG (reference sequence). CDR3 residues: CAWSPFGGGNYGYTF. The CDR3 DNA reads TGTGCCTGGAGTCCCTTCGGGGGGGGAAACTATGGCTACACCTTC.

V usage is TRBV27 and J usage is TRBJ1-6; possible D gene TRBD1, 5 bases. Germline-derived CDR1 and CDR2 are MNHEY and SMNVEV (reference sequence). V dropped 6 bases and J dropped 6 bases, with 15 bases sitting between them. CDR3 length: 15 residues. In DNA, the CDR3 is TGTGCCAGCAGGGAGGGGTCCCCCGGTAATTCACCCCTCCACTTT. Translating gives CASREGSPGNSPLHF.

The rearrangement links TRBV24-1 to TRBJ2-1, with 7 nucleotides matching TRBD2. This CDR3 contains 15 residues. Germline CDR1 and CDR2: KGHDR and SFDVKD. The J segment lost 7 bases and the V segment lost 3 bases, leaving 8 bases of the junction unmatched. This CDR3 reads CATSDLAARVNEQFF. CDR3 nucleotide sequence: TGTGCCACCAGTGATCTAGCGGCCCGGGTGAATGAGCAGTTCTTC.

V and J are TRBV6-5 and TRBJ1-2, with 7 nucleotides matching TRBD1. The CDR3 spans 12 residues. Germline CDR1 and CDR2: MNHEY and SVGAGI. Trimming removed 6 bases from V and 4 bases from J; junction bases left unmatched: 2. The CDR3 region has the DNA TGTGCCAGCAGACAGGGGCTCTATGGCTACACCTTC. It specifies CASRQGLYGYTF.

The V call is TRBV20-1, the J call TRBJ2-7, with a weak D call TRBD2 (5 bases). V was trimmed by 6 bases and J by 5 bases, leaving 8 bases between them. The V gene's germline CDR1 is DFQATT and CDR2 SNEGSKA (reference sequence). The CDR3 consists of 10 residues. CDR3 DNA sequence: TGCAGTGCCGGGGTTAACGAGCAGTACTTC. Its protein is CSAGVNEQYF.

The V call is TRBV24-1, the J call TRBJ2-1; 16 bases line up with TRBD2. Germline V gene sequence: CDR1 KGHDR, CDR2 SFDVKD. V shed 4 bases and J 10 bases; nucleotides not matched to a gene: 3. The CDR3 is 15 amino acids. CDR3 loop: CATSEGTSGREEQFF. DNA for the CDR3: TGTGCCACCAGTGAAGGGACTAGCGGGAGGGAAGAGCAGTTCTTC.